A selection of T cell receptor beta chains follows, all from one sample in a study of blood T cell repertoires in COVID-19. The method was immunoSEQ multiplex PCR; TCRdb's version includes in-frame clones alone and lacks a portion of them. This sample has about 220,000 clones, with 80% to 90% found just once. Input material: peripheral blood. The receptors shown here come from a woman aged 50 to 60 with acute or convalescent COVID-19. CDR3s include the opening cysteine and the closing phenylalanine or tryptophan. The order of the fields is clone size, D gene, V gene, J gene, CDR3 DNA, CDR3 protein. The D gene is left open where the match is weak. The size of a clone is reported for some rows only, either as once, few or many, or as a class for expanded clones.

>-|-|TRBV11-3|TRBJ2-5
TGTGCCAGCAGCCCTGCTGCGGGGGAGACCCAGTACTTC
CASSPAAGETQYF
>-|-|TRBV6-5|TRBJ1-2
TGTGCCAGCAGTCCGACAGCAGCTAACTATGGCTACACCTTC
CASSPTAANYGYTF
>-|-|TRBV24-1|TRBJ2-5
TGTGCCACCAGTGTAGCGTCAGGGGGGCGAGAGACCCAGTACTTC
CATSVASGGRETQYF
>-|-|TRBV13|TRBJ2-2
TGTGCCAGCAGCTTGACAGCGGGTAACACCGGGGAGCTGTTTTTT
CASSLTAGNTGELFF
>few|-|TRBV3-1/TRBV3-2|TRBJ1-2
TGTGCCAGCAGCCAAGTCGGGGGGAAGAGGGATGGCTACACCTTC
CASSQVGGKRDGYTF
>-|-|TRBV19|TRBJ2-1
TGTGCCAGTAGTATCCAAGGGAGATCCTACAATGAGCAGTTCTTC
CASSIQGRSYNEQFF
>-|TRBD2|TRBV7-2|TRBJ2-7
TGTGCCAGCAGCTGGGGGGGACCAGGTATGGGCGAGCAGTACTTC
CASSWGGPGMGEQYF
>-|-|TRBV11-2|TRBJ1-1
TGTGCCAGTAGGGGCCAGGGATGGACTGAAGCTTTCTTT
CASRGQGWTEAFF
>-|-|TRBV9|TRBJ2-1
TGTGCCAGCAGCGTAGGCTATACTGCGGAGCAGTTCTTC
CASSVGYTAEQFF
>few|TRBD1|TRBV2|TRBJ1-4
TGTGCCAGCAGTGAGTTACTTCACAGGGGCCTCCGGAGCAATGAAAAACTGTTTTTT
CASSELLHRGLRSNEKLFF
>-|-|TRBV5-6|TRBJ2-6
TGTGCCAGCAGCTTGTTTTACAGTCGGGGTACTGGGGCCAACGTCCTGACTTTC
CASSLFYSRGTGANVLTF
>-|TRBD1|TRBV2|TRBJ1-4
TGTGCCAGCCGGGGACAGGTGGGCGAAAAACTGTTTTTT
CASRGQVGEKLFF
>-|TRBD2|TRBV5-1|TRBJ2-7
TGCGCCAGCAGCTTCCGGACTAGCGGGAGGGCCGACTCCGACGAGCAGTACTTC
CASSFRTSGRADSDEQYF
>-|-|TRBV28|TRBJ1-2
TGTGCCAGCAGCCCTACCTTAGGAGGCGTATATGGCTACACCTTC
CASSPTLGGVYGYTF
>few|TRBD2|TRBV9|TRBJ2-3
TGTGCCAGCAGGGGCGGGAGGGCAGATACGCAGTATTTT
CASRGGRADTQYF
>-|TRBD2|TRBV27|TRBJ2-1
TGTGCCAGCAGTCCCCGGTGGGGAAGCGGGAGTGCCTACAATGAGCAGTTCTTC
CASSPRWGSGSAYNEQFF
>-|-|TRBV2|TRBJ1-4
TGTGCCAGCAGCGGCGGCCCTAATGAAAAACTGTTTTTT
CASSGGPNEKLFF
>-|TRBD1|TRBV24-1|TRBJ2-5
TGTGCCACCAGTGATCCGGGGACAGGGACGTTACAAGAGACCCAGTACTTC
CATSDPGTGTLQETQYF
>-|TRBD2|TRBV12-3/TRBV12-4|TRBJ2-7
TGTGCCAGCAGGGTAGCGGGAGCGGGCGAGCAGTACTTC
CASRVAGAGEQYF
>-|TRBD2|TRBV20-1|TRBJ2-1
TGCAGTGCTAGTCCCTTACTAGCGGGAGAAGACAATGAGCAGTTCTTC
CSASPLLAGEDNEQFF
>-|TRBD2|TRBV27|TRBJ2-7
TGTGCCAGCACCCGACTAGCGGGAGGTAGAGAGCAGTACTTC
CASTRLAGGREQYF
>-|TRBD1|TRBV7-2|TRBJ1-6
TGTGCCAGCAGCTTAGTAGGGACAGGGGGCAATTCACCCCTCCACTTT
CASSLVGTGGNSPLHF
>-|-|TRBV24-1|TRBJ2-4
TGTGCCACCAGTGAGACGGGTATTCAGTACTTC
CATSETGIQYF
>-|-|TRBV27|TRBJ1-5
TGTGCCAGCAGTTTAAGGGAGAATCAGCCCCAGCATTTT
CASSLRENQPQHF
>-|-|TRBV10-1|TRBJ2-4
TGCGCCAGCAGTGACTCAACCAGCGGGAAAAACATTCAGTACTTC
CASSDSTSGKNIQYF
>-|TRBD1|TRBV24-1|TRBJ1-5
TGTGCCACCAGCCAAATATTAGGGACAGGGTGTTGTGGCAATCAGCCCCAGCATTTT
CATSQILGTGCCGNQPQHF
>-|TRBD2|TRBV5-1|TRBJ2-5
TGCGCCAGCAGCTTGGTGGCCGGATACAGCGGGAGGGGAGGAGAGACCCAGTACTTC
CASSLVAGYSGRGGETQYF
>few|TRBD1|TRBV19|TRBJ2-7
TGTGCCACCGAGGACAGGGGCATAGGGGAGCAGTACTTC
CATEDRGIGEQYF
>-|-|TRBV18|TRBJ2-7
TGTGCCAGCTCACCGAGACAGCCCTACGAGCAGTACTTC
CASSPRQPYEQYF
>-|-|TRBV27|TRBJ1-1
TGTGCCAGCAGTCTTGCCTTCGGGGGAATGAACACTGAAGCTTTCTTT
CASSLAFGGMNTEAFF
>-|-|TRBV5-1|TRBJ1-4
TGCGCCAGCAGCGCGGCGGGGGCGTATGAAAAACTGTTTTTT
CASSAAGAYEKLFF
>-|TRBD2|TRBV9|TRBJ2-3
TGTGCCAGCAGCTCAGGGACTAGCGGGAGATTTTTTACAGATACGCAGTATTTT
CASSSGTSGRFFTDTQYF
>-|TRBD1|TRBV2|TRBJ1-5
TGTGCCAGCAGGTCCGGGACAGGGAAAAATCAGCCCCAGCATTTT
CASRSGTGKNQPQHF